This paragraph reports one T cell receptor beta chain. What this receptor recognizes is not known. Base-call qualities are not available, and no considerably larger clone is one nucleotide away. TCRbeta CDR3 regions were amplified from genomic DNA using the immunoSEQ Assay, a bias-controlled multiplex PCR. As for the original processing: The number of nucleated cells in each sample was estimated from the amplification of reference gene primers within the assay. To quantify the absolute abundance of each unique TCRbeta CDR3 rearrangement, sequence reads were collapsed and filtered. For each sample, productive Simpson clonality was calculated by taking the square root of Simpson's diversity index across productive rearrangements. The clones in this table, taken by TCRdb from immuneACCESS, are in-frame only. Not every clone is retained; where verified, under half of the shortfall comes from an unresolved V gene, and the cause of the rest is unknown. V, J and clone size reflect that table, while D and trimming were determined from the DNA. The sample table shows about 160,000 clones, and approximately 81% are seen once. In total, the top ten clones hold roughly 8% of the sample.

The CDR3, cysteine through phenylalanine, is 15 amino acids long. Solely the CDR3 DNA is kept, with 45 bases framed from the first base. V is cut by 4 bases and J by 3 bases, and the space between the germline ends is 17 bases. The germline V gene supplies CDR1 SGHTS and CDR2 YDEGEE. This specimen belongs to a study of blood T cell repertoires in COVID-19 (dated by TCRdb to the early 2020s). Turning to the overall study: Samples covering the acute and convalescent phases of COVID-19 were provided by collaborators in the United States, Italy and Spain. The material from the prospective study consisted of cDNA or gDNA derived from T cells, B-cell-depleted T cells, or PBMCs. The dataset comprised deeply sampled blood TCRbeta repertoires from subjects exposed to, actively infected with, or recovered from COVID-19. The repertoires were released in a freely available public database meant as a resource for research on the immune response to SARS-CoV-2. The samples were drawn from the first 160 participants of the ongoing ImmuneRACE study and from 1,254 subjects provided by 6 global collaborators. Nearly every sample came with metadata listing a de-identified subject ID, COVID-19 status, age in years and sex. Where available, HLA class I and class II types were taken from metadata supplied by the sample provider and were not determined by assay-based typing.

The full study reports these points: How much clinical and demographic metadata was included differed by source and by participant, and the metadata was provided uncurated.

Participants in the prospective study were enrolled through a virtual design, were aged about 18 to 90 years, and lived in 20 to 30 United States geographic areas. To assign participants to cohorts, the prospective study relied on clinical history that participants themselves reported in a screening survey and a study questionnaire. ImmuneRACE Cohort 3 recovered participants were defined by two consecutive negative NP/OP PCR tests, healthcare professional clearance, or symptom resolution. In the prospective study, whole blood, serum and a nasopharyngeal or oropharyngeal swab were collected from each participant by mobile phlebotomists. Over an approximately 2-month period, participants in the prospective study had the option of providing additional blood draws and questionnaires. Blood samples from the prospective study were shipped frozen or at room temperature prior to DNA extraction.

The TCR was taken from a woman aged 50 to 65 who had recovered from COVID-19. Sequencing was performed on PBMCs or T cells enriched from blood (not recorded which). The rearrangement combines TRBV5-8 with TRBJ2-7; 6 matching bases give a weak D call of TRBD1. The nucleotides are TGTGCCAGCAGCAGAAAGCCGGGACAACTCTACGAGCAGTACTTC. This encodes CASSRKPGQLYEQYF. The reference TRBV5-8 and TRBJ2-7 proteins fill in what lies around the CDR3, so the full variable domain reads EAGVTQSPTHLIKTRGQQATLRCSPISGHTSVYWYQQALGLGLQFLLWYDEGEERNRGNFPPRFSGRQFPNYSSELNVNALELEDSALYLCASSRKPGQLYEQYFGPGTRLTVT.